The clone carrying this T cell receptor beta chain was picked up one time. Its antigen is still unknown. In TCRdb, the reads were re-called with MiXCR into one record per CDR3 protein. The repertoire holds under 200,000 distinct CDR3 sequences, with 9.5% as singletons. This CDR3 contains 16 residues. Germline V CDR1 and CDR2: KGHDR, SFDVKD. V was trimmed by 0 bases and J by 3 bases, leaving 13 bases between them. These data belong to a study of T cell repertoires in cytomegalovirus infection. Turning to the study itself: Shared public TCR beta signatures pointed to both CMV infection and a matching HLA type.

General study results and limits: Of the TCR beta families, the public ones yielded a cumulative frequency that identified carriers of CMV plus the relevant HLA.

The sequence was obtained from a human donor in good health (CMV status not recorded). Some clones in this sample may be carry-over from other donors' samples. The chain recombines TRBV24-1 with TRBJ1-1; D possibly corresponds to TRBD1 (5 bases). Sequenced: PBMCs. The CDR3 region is CATSDLRRVKDTEAFF. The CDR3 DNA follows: TGTGCCACCAGTGATTTGCGCAGGGTTAAGGACACTGAAGCTTTCTTT.